The 16 T cell receptor beta chains given below trace back to one sample, sequenced in a study of OX40 agonist ivuxolimab in advanced cancers. Libraries were built with the immunoSEQ multiplex PCR assay. Held by TCRdb, this immuneACCESS table contains in-frame sequences only and omits some clones. Under half of the omission traces to an unresolved V gene where checked; the cause of the rest is unknown. This sample comprises about 20,000 clones, more than 70% of them detected only once. The ten largest make up about 11% of the sample. The specimen comprised CD4+ or CD8+ T cells sorted from blood, sampled in a trial of the OX40 agonist ivuxolimab. All receptors come from an adult with an advanced solid tumor such as melanoma, head and neck, liver or kidney cancer.

This clone occurred once. The V and J genes are TRBV11-2 and TRBJ2-1; maybe TRBD1 (6 bases). The V end was cut by 1 base, the J end by 5 bases, with 18 bases between. This CDR3 region has 17 residues. Germline CDR1 SGHAT, CDR2 FQNNGV. The CDR3 DNA sequence: TGTGCCAGCAGCTTAGGTGCCGGACAGTCCCCCCACAATGAGCAGTTCTTC. Translating gives CASSLGAGQSPHNEQFF.

The chain has TRBV28 and TRBJ1-3, with TRBD1 identical over 7 bases. This CDR3 contains 15 residues. V lost 5 bases to trimming and J lost 5 bases; unmatched junction nucleotides: 9. The germline CDR1 and CDR2 sequences are MDHEN and SYDVKM. The CDR3 sequence is CASSLYRGLRNTIYF. DNA for the CDR3: TGTGCCAGCAGTCTATACAGGGGTTTGAGAAACACCATATATTTT.

V gene TRBV6-6 combines with J gene TRBJ2-5; a possible D gene is TRBD1 (6 bases). Between the trimmed V and J ends, which lost 6 bases and 5 bases, there was a span of 10 bases. The CDR3 length is 12 residues. Germline assignment: CDR1 MNHNY and CDR2 SVGAGI (reference sequence). CDR3 protein: CASRRQDETQYF. The CDR3 DNA reads TGTGCCAGCAGGCGACAGGACGAGACCCAGTACTTC.

This chain links TRBV5-1 with TRBJ1-3; D unclear. The CDR3 has 13 residues. V was clipped by 5 bases and J by 0 bases, with 6 bases between them. Germline CDR1 and CDR2: SGHRS and YFSETQ. CDR3 residues: CASRQHSGNTIYF. CDR3 DNA: TGCGCCAGCAGGCAGCACTCTGGAAACACCATATATTTT.

This clone is a singleton in its sample. The chain employs TRBV7-6 and TRBJ2-6; D unresolved. V shed 6 bases and J shed 3 bases, with 6 bases lying between them. The CDR3 contains 13 residues. Germline CDR1 is SGHVS and CDR2 is FNYEAQ. The CDR3 DNA reads as TGTGCCAGCAGTGGGCGTGGGGCCAACGTCCTGACTTTC. This translates into CASSGRGANVLTF.

J is TRBJ2-1 and V is TRBV10-3; no definite D call. Germline V gene lookup returns CDR1 ENHRY and CDR2 SYGVKD. This CDR3 contains 14 residues. The V gene lost 8 bases and the J gene lost 7 bases, with 18 bases spanning the gap. The CDR3 coding sequence is TGTGCCATCGGTAGTTGGGGTGAGTTGAATGAGCAGTTCTTC. Translation gives CAIGSWGELNEQFF.

The rearrangement uses TRBV5-1 and TRBJ2-1; 10 bases fit TRBD2. J lost 8 bases, V lost 4 bases, and 9 bases had no gene match. Germline V gives CDR1 SGHRS, CDR2 YFSETQ. The CDR3 has 15 residues. The CDR3, as DNA: TGCGCCAGCAGCGGGCTAGCGGGAGTAAGGGATGAGCAGTTCTTC. Protein sequence: CASSGLAGVRDEQFF.

This clone has just one count. J is TRBJ2-7 and V is TRBV27; TRBD1 agrees at 7 bases. Unmatched junction bases numbered 6, after V lost 4 bases and J lost 3 bases. CDR1 and CDR2 (germline): MNHEY, SMNVEV (reference sequence). The CDR3 runs 14 residues. The CDR3 DNA follows: TGTGCCAGCAGTTGGTCAGGGGGTCACTACGAGCAGTACTTC. Translating gives CASSWSGGHYEQYF.

The chain is built from TRBV5-6 and TRBJ2-7; 10 bases map to TRBD1. This CDR3 comprises 14 residues. Germline lookup yields CDR1 SGHDT and CDR2 YYEEEE. Unmatched junction bases numbered 4, after V lost 5 bases and J lost 2 bases. The CDR3 is CASRAGTGAYEQYF. The CDR3 region has the DNA TGTGCCAGCAGGGCCGGGACAGGGGCCTACGAGCAGTACTTC.

The sample holds one count of this clone. This chain connects TRBV2 to TRBJ1-4; tentative D call: TRBD1 (5 bases). The CDR3 is made up of 16 amino acids. The V gene lost 3 bases and the J gene lost 2 bases, with 13 bases spanning the gap. The germline V gene encodes CDR1 SNHLY and CDR2 FYNNEI. The chain's CDR3 is CASSDGGRGTNEKLFF. The CDR3 DNA reads TGTGCCAGCAGTGATGGGGGGAGAGGGACTAATGAAAAACTGTTTTTT.

The chain uses TRBV27 and TRBJ2-4, with 7 bases matching TRBD1. Germline assignment: CDR1 MNHEY and CDR2 SMNVEV (reference sequence). Germline trimming cut 3 bases from V and 7 bases from J; bases unmatched to any gene: 6. The CDR3 covers 14 residues. The CDR3 is CASSLSGGVNIQYF. In DNA, the CDR3 is TGTGCCAGCAGTTTGTCAGGGGGTGTGAACATTCAGTACTTC.

The chain is built from TRBV9 and TRBJ2-2, with 7 bases aligning to TRBD2. Trimming took 0 bases from V and 3 from J; bases not matched to a gene: 5. The CDR3 loop spans 16 amino acids. In germline, CDR1 is SGDLS, CDR2 YYNGEE. CDR3 region: CASSVGGSGYTGELFF. The CDR3 DNA follows: TGTGCCAGCAGCGTAGGGGGTAGCGGGTACACCGGGGAGCTGTTTTTT.

The chain recombines TRBV27 with TRBJ2-7; 10 nucleotides align to TRBD2. This CDR3 region has 16 residues. Germline loops: CDR1 MNHEY, CDR2 SMNVEV (reference sequence). After removal of 3 bases from V and 2 bases from J, the junction contained 7 bases not matched to a gene. For the CDR3, the DNA is TGTGCCAGCAGTTTTCGACTAGCGGGTGATGCCTACGAGCAGTACTTC. It encodes CASSFRLAGDAYEQYF.

V and J are TRBV4-1 and TRBJ1-5; maybe TRBD1 (5 bases). This CDR3 has 15 residues. V was trimmed by 3 bases and J by 0 bases, leaving 9 bases between them. CDR1 and CDR2 (germline): MGHRA, YSYEKL. The CDR3 here is CASSQTVNSNQPQHF. The CDR3 nucleotides are TGCGCCAGCAGCCAGACAGTGAATAGCAATCAGCCCCAGCATTTT.

The chain uses TRBV19 and TRBJ2-6, with no clear D. The V end was cut by 3 bases, the J end by 5 bases, with 2 bases between. The CDR3 runs to 12 residues. Per the germline V gene, CDR1 is LNHDA and CDR2 is SQIVND (reference sequence). The CDR3 protein is CASSIRANVLTF. In DNA, the CDR3 is TGTGCCAGTAGTATCAGGGCCAACGTCCTGACTTTC.

The genes are TRBV19 and TRBJ1-2; D gene ambiguous. This CDR3 is built from 14 residues. The germline V gene has CDR1 LNHDA and CDR2 SQIVND (reference sequence). The germline V and J ends were trimmed by 2 bases and 4 bases, with 11 bases remaining between them. The CDR3 coding sequence is TGTGCCAGTAGTATAATCCCCGGTAGCTATGGCTACACCTTC. It yields the protein CASSIIPGSYGYTF.